This entry describes one T cell receptor (beta chain). Its antigen remains unknown. CDR1 and CDR2 (germline): SNHLY, FYNNEI. Trimming pared 10 bases from V and 0 bases from J, leaving 19 bases between. The CDR3 covers 16 residues. These data are taken from a study of T cell responses to AZD1222 COVID-19 vaccine. Measured with immunoSEQ multiplex PCR; TCRdb has only the in-frame clones, and not every one. The sample has roughly 130,000 clones, over 75% seen once. Points from the study as a whole: Increased Spike-specific TCR breadth and depth were observed after two AZD1222 doses. Scientists sampled the repertoires only once the peak T cell response had passed. Reportedly, close to half of spike-specific TCRs are directed against unmutated variant regions. The donor group comprised mostly white British people and more females; the analysis possibly underestimated clonal diversity.

The input for sequencing was peripheral blood, taken on day 0 of AZD1222 vaccination. The chain recombines TRBV2 with TRBJ2-1, with no clear D. This clonotype originated in an adult in good health. CDR3: CATRSLLASSYNEQFF. The CDR3, as DNA: TGTGCCACTCGGAGTCTTCTGGCCAGCTCCTACAATGAGCAGTTCTTC.